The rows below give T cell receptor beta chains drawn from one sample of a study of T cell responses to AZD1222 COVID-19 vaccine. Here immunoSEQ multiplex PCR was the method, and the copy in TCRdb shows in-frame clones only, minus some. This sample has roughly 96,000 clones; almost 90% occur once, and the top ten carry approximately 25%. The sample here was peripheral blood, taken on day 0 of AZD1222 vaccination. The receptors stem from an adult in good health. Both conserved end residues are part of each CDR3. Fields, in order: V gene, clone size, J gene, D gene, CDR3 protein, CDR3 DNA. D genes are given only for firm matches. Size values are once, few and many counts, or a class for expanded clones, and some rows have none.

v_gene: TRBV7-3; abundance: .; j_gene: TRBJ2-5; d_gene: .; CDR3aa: CASSPALGVRETQYF; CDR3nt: TGTGCCAGCTCCCCCGCGTTAGGAGTTCGGGAGACCCAGTACTTC
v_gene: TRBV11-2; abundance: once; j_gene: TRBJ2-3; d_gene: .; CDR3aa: CASSLRLSTDTQYF; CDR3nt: TGTGCCAGCAGCTTAAGGCTGAGCACAGATACGCAGTATTTT
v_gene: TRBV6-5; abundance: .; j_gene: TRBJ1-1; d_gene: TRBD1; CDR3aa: CASLQGTMNTEAFF; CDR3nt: TGTGCCAGCCTACAGGGGACGATGAACACTGAAGCTTTCTTT
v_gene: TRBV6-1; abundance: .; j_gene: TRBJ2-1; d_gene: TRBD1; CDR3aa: CASSEAGTGGMYEQFF; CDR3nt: TGTGCCAGCAGTGAAGCAGGGACAGGGGGCATGTATGAGCAGTTCTTC
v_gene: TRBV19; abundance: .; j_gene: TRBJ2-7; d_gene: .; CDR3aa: CASGTVGYEQYF; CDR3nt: TGTGCCAGTGGCACGGTCGGCTACGAGCAGTACTTC
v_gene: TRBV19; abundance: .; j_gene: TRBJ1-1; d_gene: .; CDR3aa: CASVQGANTEAFF; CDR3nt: TGTGCCAGTGTACAGGGCGCGAACACTGAAGCTTTCTTT
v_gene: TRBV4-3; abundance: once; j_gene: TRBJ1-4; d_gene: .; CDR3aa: CASSQDRKLFF; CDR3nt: TGCGCCAGCAGCCAAGATCGAAAACTGTTTTTT
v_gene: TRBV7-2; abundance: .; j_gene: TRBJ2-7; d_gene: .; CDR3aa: CASSLGQFYEQYF; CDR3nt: TGTGCCAGCAGCTTAGGGCAGTTCTACGAGCAGTACTTC
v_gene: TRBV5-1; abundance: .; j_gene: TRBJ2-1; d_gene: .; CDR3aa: CASSAYHQGNEQFF; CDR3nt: TGCGCCAGCAGCGCCTACCACCAGGGCAATGAGCAGTTCTTC
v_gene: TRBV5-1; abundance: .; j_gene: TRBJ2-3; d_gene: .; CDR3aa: CASSYQGTDTQYF; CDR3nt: TGCGCCAGCAGTTACCAGGGGACTGATACGCAGTATTTT
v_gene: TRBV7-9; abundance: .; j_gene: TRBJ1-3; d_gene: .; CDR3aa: CASSWDTVGNTIYF; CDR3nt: TGTGCCAGCAGCTGGGACACTGTTGGAAACACCATATATTTT
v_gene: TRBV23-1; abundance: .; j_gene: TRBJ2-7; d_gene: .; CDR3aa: CASSRAVPYEQYF; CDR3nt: TGCGCCAGCAGTCGGGCAGTACCCTACGAGCAGTACTTC
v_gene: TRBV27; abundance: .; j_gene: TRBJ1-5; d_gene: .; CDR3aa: CASSLRCNAGGACNQPQHF; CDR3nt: TGTGCCAGCAGTTTAAGGTGTAATGCTGGGGGCGCTTGCAATCAGCCCCAGCATTTT
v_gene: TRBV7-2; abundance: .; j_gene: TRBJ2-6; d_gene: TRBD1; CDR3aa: CASSSSDRDTKGVAF; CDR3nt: TGTGCCAGCAGCTCTTCGGACAGGGATACCAAGGGTGTGGCTTTC
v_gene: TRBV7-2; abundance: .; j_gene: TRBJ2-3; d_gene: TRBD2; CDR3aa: CASAGGLRDTQYF; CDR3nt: TGTGCCAGCGCGGGAGGATTACGAGATACGCAGTATTTT
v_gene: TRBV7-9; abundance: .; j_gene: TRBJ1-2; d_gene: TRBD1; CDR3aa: CASSRRQGADGYTF; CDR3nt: TGTGCCAGCAGCCGAAGACAGGGGGCAGATGGCTACACCTTC
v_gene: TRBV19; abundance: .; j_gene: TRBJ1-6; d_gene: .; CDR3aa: CASSPRGGMNSPLHF; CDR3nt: TGTGCCAGTAGTCCTCGTGGAGGGATGAATTCACCCCTCCACTTT
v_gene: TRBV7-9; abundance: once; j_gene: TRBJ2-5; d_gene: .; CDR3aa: CASSLSSGFGETQYF; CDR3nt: TGTGCCAGCAGCCTCAGTTCCGGGTTTGGAGAGACCCAGTACTTC
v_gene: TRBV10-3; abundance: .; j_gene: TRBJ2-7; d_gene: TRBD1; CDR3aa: CAISGGDREDTYEQYF; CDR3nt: TGTGCCATCAGTGGGGGTGACAGGGAAGATACCTACGAGCAGTACTTC
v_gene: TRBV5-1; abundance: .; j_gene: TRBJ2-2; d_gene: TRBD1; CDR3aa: CASSLVGQSTGELFF; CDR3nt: TGCGCCAGCAGCTTGGTGGGACAGTCCACCGGGGAGCTGTTTTTT
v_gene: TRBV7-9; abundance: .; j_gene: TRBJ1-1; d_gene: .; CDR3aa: CASSPQTEAFF; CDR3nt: TGTGCCAGCAGCCCTCAAACTGAAGCTTTCTTT
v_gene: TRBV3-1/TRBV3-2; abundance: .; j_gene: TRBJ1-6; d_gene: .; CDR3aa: CASSQEGRGGVSSYNSPLHF; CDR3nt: TGTGCCAGCAGCCAAGAGGGCAGGGGAGGGGTGAGCTCCTATAATTCACCCCTCCACTTT
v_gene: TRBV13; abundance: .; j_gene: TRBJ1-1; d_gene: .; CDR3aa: CASSLDGGEAFF; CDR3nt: TGTGCCAGCAGCTTAGACGGGGGTGAAGCTTTCTTT
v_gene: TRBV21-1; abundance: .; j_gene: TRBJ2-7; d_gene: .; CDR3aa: CASSALFRGLEQYF; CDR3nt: TGTGCCAGCAGCGCATTATTTAGGGGCCTCGAGCAGTACTTC
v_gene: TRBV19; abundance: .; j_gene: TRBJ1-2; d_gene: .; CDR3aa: CASTQSLTVTRHYGYTF; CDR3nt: TGTGCCAGTACCCAATCGTTGACAGTTACCAGGCACTATGGCTACACCTTC
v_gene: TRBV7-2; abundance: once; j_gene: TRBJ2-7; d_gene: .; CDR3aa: CASSLDPDSYEQYF; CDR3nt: TGTGCCAGCAGCTTAGATCCGGACTCTTACGAGCAGTACTTC
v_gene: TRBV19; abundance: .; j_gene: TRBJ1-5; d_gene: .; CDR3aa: CASRPIISDQPQHF; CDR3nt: TGTGCCAGTAGGCCTATCATCAGCGATCAGCCCCAGCATTTT
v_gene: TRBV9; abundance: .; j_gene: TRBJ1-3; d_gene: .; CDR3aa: CASSVGIGGSSGNTIYF; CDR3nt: TGTGCCAGCAGCGTAGGAATCGGCGGGAGCTCTGGAAACACCATATATTTT
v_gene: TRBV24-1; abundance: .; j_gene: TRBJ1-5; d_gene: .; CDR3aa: CATSDFEGQPQHF; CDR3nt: TGTGCCACCAGTGATTTCGAGGGGCAGCCCCAGCATTTT
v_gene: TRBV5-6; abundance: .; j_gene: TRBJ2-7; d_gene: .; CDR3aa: CASRPRERYEQYF; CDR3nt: TGTGCCAGCAGGCCACGGGAGCGCTACGAGCAGTACTTC
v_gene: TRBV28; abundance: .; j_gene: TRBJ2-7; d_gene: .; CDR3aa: CASSPQGSGGGRSYEQYF; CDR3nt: TGTGCCAGCAGCCCTCAAGGGAGCGGAGGGGGCCGCTCCTACGAGCAGTACTTC
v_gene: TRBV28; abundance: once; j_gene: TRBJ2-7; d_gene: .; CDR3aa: CASSSPTASESEQYF; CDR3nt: TGTGCCAGCAGTTCGCCGACGGCTAGCGAAAGCGAGCAGTACTTC
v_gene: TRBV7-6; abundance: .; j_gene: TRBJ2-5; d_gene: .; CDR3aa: CASSPYETQYF; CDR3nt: TGTGCCAGCAGCCCGTACGAGACCCAGTACTTC
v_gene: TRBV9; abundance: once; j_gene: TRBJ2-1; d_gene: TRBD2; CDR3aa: CASSVVPSPLAGVRNEQFF; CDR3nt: TGTGCCAGCAGCGTAGTCCCCTCCCCTCTAGCGGGAGTGAGGAATGAGCAGTTCTTC
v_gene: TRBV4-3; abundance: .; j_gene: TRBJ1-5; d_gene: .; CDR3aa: CASSQPKNSNQPQHF; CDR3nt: TGCGCCAGCAGCCAACCAAAGAATAGCAATCAGCCCCAGCATTTT
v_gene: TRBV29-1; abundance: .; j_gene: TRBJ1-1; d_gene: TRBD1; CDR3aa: CSVGQRANTEAFF; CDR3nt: TGCAGCGTGGGACAGCGGGCGAACACTGAAGCTTTCTTT
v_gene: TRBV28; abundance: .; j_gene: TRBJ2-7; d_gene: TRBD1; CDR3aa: CASIQGAPTYEQYF; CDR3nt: TGTGCCAGCATACAGGGGGCCCCCACTTACGAGCAGTACTTC
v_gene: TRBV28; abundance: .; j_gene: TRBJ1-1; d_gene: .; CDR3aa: CASSLINTEAFF; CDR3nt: TGTGCCAGCAGTTTAATCAACACTGAAGCTTTCTTT
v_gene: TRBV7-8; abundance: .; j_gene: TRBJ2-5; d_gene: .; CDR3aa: CASSPNTGTQYF; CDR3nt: TGTGCCAGCAGCCCAAACACTGGGACCCAGTACTTC
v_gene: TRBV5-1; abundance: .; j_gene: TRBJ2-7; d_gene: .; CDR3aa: CASSPTVGYEQYF; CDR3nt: TGCGCCAGCAGCCCTACTGTTGGGTACGAGCAGTACTTC
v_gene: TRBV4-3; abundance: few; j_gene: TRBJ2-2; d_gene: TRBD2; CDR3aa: CASSLAGLAGETGELFF; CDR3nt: TGCGCCAGCAGCCTCGCGGGACTAGCGGGAGAGACGGGGGAGCTGTTTTTT
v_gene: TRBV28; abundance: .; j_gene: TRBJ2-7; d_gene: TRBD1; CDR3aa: CASSPDRGRNEQYF; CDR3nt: TGTGCCAGCAGTCCGGACAGGGGTCGGAACGAGCAGTACTTC
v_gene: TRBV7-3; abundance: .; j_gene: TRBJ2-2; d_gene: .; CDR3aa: CASSINSVSGWTGELFF; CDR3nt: TGTGCCAGCAGCATAAACTCCGTGAGCGGTTGGACCGGGGAGCTGTTTTTT
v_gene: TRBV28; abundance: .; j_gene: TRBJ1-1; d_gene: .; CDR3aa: CASSPVGEAFF; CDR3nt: TGTGCCAGCAGCCCGGTGGGTGAAGCTTTCTTT
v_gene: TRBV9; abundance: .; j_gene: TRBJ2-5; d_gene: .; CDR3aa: CASSVYVQETQYF; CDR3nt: TGTGCCAGCAGCGTATACGTACAAGAGACCCAGTACTTC
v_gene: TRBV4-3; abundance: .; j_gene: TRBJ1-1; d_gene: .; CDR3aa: CASSQDGTPNTEAFF; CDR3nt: TGCGCCAGCAGCCAAGATGGGACCCCGAACACTGAAGCTTTCTTT
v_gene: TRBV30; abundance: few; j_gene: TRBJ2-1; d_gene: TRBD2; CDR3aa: CAWTSRRTSLADEQFF; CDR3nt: TGTGCCTGGACCTCCCGGCGGACTAGCTTGGCAGATGAGCAGTTCTTC
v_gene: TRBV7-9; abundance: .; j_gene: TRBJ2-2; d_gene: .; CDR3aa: CASSFGTGELFF; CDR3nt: TGTGCCAGCAGCTTCGGTACCGGGGAGCTGTTTTTT
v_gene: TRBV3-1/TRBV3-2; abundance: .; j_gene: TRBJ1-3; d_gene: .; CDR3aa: CASSQGRGGRAGNTIYF; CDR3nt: TGTGCCAGCAGCCAAGGCAGAGGAGGCAGGGCAGGAAACACCATATATTTT
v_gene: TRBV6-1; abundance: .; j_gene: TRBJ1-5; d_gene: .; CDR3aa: CASSEQALGNQPQHF; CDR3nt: TGTGCCAGCAGTGAACAAGCTTTGGGCAATCAGCCCCAGCATTTT
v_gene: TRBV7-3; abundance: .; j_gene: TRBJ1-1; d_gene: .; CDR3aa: CASSPKRGGEAFF; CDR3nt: TGTGCCAGCAGCCCCAAACGGGGGGGTGAAGCTTTCTTT
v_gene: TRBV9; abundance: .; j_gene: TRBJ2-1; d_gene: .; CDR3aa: CASSGTSGTYNEQFF; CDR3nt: TGTGCCAGCAGCGGGACATCGGGAACGTACAATGAGCAGTTCTTC
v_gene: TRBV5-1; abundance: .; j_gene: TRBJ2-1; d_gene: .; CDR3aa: CASSLMDEAGEQFF; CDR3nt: TGCGCCAGCAGCTTGATGGACGAGGCGGGTGAGCAGTTCTTC
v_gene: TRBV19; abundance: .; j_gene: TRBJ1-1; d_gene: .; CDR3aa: CATNPQANTEAFF; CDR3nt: TGTGCCACCAACCCACAGGCGAACACTGAAGCTTTCTTT
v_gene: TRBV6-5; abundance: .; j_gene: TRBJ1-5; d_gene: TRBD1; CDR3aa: CASSSGTGDDWPQHF; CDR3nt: TGTGCCAGCAGCTCCGGGACAGGGGACGATTGGCCCCAGCATTTT
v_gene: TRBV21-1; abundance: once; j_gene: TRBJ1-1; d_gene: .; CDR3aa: CASSKSWDLNTEAFF; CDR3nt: TGTGCCAGCAGCAAAAGCTGGGATTTGAACACTGAAGCTTTCTTT
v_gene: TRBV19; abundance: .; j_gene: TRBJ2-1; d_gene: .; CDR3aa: CASSIGTNNEQFF; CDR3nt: TGTGCCAGTAGTATAGGGACTAACAATGAGCAGTTCTTC
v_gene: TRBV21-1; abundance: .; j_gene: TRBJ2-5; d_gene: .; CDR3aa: CASSKGLAGVETQYF; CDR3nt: TGTGCCAGCAGCAAAGGTCTAGCGGGAGTAGAGACCCAGTACTTC
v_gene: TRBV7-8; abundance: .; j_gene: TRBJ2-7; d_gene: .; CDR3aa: CASSLPRVGPHYEQYF; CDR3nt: TGTGCCAGCAGCCTCCCGCGGGTGGGCCCCCACTACGAGCAGTACTTC